This TCR beta chain came from a study of neoadjuvant anti-PD-1 for oral cavity cancer. CDR3 length: 14 amino acids. J lost 2 bases, V lost 3 bases, and 4 bases had no gene match. Germline lookup yields CDR1 SGHAT and CDR2 FQNNGV. Only in-frame clones appear in the TCRdb table, and some are missing; sequencing was by immunoSEQ multiplex PCR. Altogether more than 8,500 clones are present, 50% to 80% being singletons, with the ten largest covering around 4.5%. The time point is: after neoadjuvant nivolumab, at surgical resection. The J gene is TRBJ2-7, the V gene TRBV11-2, with 7 bases matching TRBD1. The input for sequencing was PBMCs, taken after nivolumab (anti-PD-1) treatment. The receptor was derived from a person between 35 and 79 years old with oral cavity squamous cell carcinoma. The CDR3 DNA sequence: TGTGCCAGCAGCTTTACGGGACAGCCCTACGAGCAGTACTTC. Residues: CASSFTGQPYEQYF. The whole variable domain, remainder taken from reference TRBV11-2 and TRBJ2-7, is EAGVAQSPRYKIIEKRQSVAFWCNPISGHATLYWYQQILGQGPKLLIQFQNNGVVDDSQLPKDRFSAERLKGVDSTLKIQPAKLEDSAVYLCASSFTGQPYEQYFGPGTRLTVT.